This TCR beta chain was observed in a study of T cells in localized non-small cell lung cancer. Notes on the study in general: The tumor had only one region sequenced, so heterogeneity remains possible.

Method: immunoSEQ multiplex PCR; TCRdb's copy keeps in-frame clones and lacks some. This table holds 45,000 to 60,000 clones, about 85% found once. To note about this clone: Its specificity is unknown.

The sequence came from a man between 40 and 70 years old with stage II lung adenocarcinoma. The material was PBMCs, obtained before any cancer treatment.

CDR3 sequence: CASSNSNSPLHF. The CDR3 DNA reads TGTGCCAGCAGTAACAGCAATTCACCCCTCCACTTT. The J gene is TRBJ1-6, the V gene TRBV28; D is unclear. This CDR3 is built from 12 residues. Germline lookup yields CDR1 MDHEN and CDR2 SYDVKM. Trimming left V 5 bases short and J 7 bases short, with 6 bases between.